The clone carrying this T cell receptor (beta chain) turned up a few times. Its antigen is currently unknown. Amplified regions were TCR beta CDR3 sequences from RNA transcripts. The TCR CDR3 first-round RT-PCR relied on the HTBI primer set. Each CDR3 protein is one row after TCRdb ran MiXCR on the multiplex PCR reads. The sample holds 350,000 to 400,000 distinct CDR3 sequences; roughly 19% are singletons and the top ten take about 3.7%. PBMCs stemmed from over 7.5 ml fresh peripheral blood. Germline CDR1 SEHNR, CDR2 FQNEAQ (reference sequence). Trimming shortened V by 5 bases and J by 3 bases, and 16 bases separated the two germline ends. The CDR3 consists of 15 residues. This specimen belongs to a study of T cells in Graves' hyperthyroidism and ophthalmopathy. Whole-study context: Peripheral blood collection took place at initial diagnosis, before any treatment.

Findings and limits, study-wide: Among thyroid clonotypes expanded above 0.001, most also appeared in blood. Model output signaled ophthalmopathy a median 6.5 months ahead of onset.

V and J are TRBV7-9 and TRBJ1-1; possible D gene TRBD1, 5 bases. The TCR sequence derives from a woman aged 18-29 years with Graves' hyperthyroidism. The source material was blood. The CDR3 reads CASSPTGAPDTEAFF. The CDR3 bases are TGTGCCAGCAGCCCCACCGGGGCCCCGGACACTGAAGCTTTCTTT.